This TCR beta chain was captured in a study of T cell changes during pregnancy in multiple sclerosis. This CDR3 is 15 amino acids long. V lost 8 bases and J lost 5, with 21 bases in between. CDR1 is MDHEN, CDR2 SYDVKM, per germline. Clones were read by immunoSEQ multiplex PCR, and TCRdb kept only the in-frame ones, dropping some. This sample has approximately 63,000 clones, with 93% found just once. V is TRBV28 and J is TRBJ2-5; D is possibly TRBD1 (8 bases). The source was CD8+ T cells from peripheral blood mononuclear cells, collected in the third trimester of pregnancy. The receptor was derived from a female donor with multiple sclerosis, enrolled in a pregnancy study. CDR3 amino acids: CASGLPTGGGETQYF. The DNA for the CDR3 is TGTGCCAGCGGATTACCTACAGGGGGAGGGGAGACCCAGTACTTC.